The rows below give T cell receptor beta chains drawn from one sample of a study of CD8 T cells in ankylosing spondylitis. TCRdb ran MiXCR on the 5' RACE reads and lists one entry per CDR3 protein. This sample has around 890,000 distinct CDR3 sequences, with roughly 12% found just once. The specimen sequenced was blood, either unsorted or a sorted T cell fraction (not recorded which). All receptors derive from a male donor with ankylosing spondylitis. Both conserved end residues are part of each CDR3. D genes are given only for firm matches. Not every row has a clone size; where given, it reads once, few, many or a size class.

J: TRBJ2-2
V: TRBV20-1
size: -
D: -
CDR3: CSASPGRTGELFF
DNA: TGCAGTGCTAGCCCAGGGCGGACCGGGGAGCTGTTTTTT

J: TRBJ2-1
V: TRBV7-2
size: many
D: TRBD2
CDR3: CASSSPIAGGLYNEQFF
DNA: TGTGCCAGCAGCTCCCCCATAGCGGGGGGGCTCTACAATGAGCAGTTCTTC

J: TRBJ1-2
V: TRBV5-6
size: -
D: -
CDR3: CASSRQDRGYTF
DNA: TGTGCCAGCAGCCGACAGGACCGGGGCTACACCTTC

J: TRBJ1-1
V: TRBV20-1
size: -
D: -
CDR3: CSAKGTRGNTEAFF
DNA: TGCAGTGCCAAAGGAACCCGGGGGAACACTGAAGCTTTCTTT

J: TRBJ1-5
V: TRBV20-1
size: few
D: -
CDR3: CSARGYGPQHF
DNA: TGCAGTGCCAGGGGTTACGGGCCCCAGCATTTT

J: TRBJ2-7
V: TRBV7-2
size: few
D: -
CDR3: CASSLSGVQAYEQYF
DNA: TGTGCCAGCAGCCTCTCAGGGGTTCAGGCCTACGAGCAGTACTTC

J: TRBJ2-4
V: TRBV19
size: -
D: -
CDR3: CASSMAQGDIQYF
DNA: TGTGCCAGTAGTATGGCCCAGGGTGACATTCAGTACTTC

J: TRBJ2-3
V: TRBV7-2
size: -
D: -
CDR3: CASSPQALSTDTQYF
DNA: TGTGCCAGCAGCCCGCAGGCCCTGAGCACAGATACGCAGTATTTT

J: TRBJ2-2
V: TRBV29-1
size: many
D: -
CDR3: CSVGGRTNTGELFF
DNA: TGCAGCGTTGGGGGCAGGACGAACACCGGGGAGCTGTTTTTT

J: TRBJ2-1
V: TRBV5-1
size: few
D: -
CDR3: CASSLAIVSAGNEQFF
DNA: TGCGCCAGCTCCCTCGCCATCGTTTCGGCGGGGAATGAGCAGTTCTTC

J: TRBJ2-7
V: TRBV20-1
size: few
D: TRBD1
CDR3: CSAGTGGGLEQYF
DNA: TGCAGTGCCGGGACAGGTGGGGGCCTGGAGCAGTACTTC

J: TRBJ2-4
V: TRBV5-8
size: -
D: TRBD1
CDR3: CASREPQGYGAKNIQYF
DNA: TGTGCCAGCAGAGAGCCACAGGGGTACGGGGCCAAAAACATTCAGTACTTC

J: TRBJ2-4
V: TRBV7-2
size: -
D: -
CDR3: CASSLLPRSAKNIQYF
DNA: TGTGCCAGCAGCTTATTACCTCGATCGGCCAAAAACATTCAGTACTTC

J: TRBJ1-2
V: TRBV25-1
size: -
D: -
CDR3: CASSTAGTFYGYTF
DNA: TGTGCCAGCAGCACAGCCGGAACCTTCTATGGCTACACCTTC

J: TRBJ2-1
V: TRBV6-5
size: -
D: TRBD1
CDR3: CASSYFNSGTGGNEQFF
DNA: TGTGCCAGCAGTTACTTTAACTCCGGGACAGGGGGCAATGAGCAGTTCTTC

J: TRBJ1-1
V: TRBV11-2
size: few
D: TRBD1
CDR3: CASSLPTGVGTEAFF
DNA: TGTGCCAGCAGCTTACCCACAGGGGTTGGCACTGAAGCTTTCTTT

J: TRBJ1-2
V: TRBV27
size: few
D: TRBD1
CDR3: CASSGTGTNYGYTF
DNA: TGTGCCAGCAGTGGGACAGGGACTAACTATGGCTACACCTTC

J: TRBJ2-5
V: TRBV5-8
size: few
D: TRBD1
CDR3: CASSQGQGGWETQYF
DNA: TGTGCCAGCAGCCAGGGACAGGGAGGATGGGAGACCCAGTACTTC

J: TRBJ1-3
V: TRBV20-1
size: few
D: -
CDR3: CSALWTVSGNTIYF
DNA: TGCAGTGCCCTCTGGACAGTCTCTGGAAACACCATATATTTT

J: TRBJ1-2
V: TRBV12-3/TRBV12-4
size: many
D: -
CDR3: CASSLRQNYGYTF
DNA: TGTGCCAGCAGTTTAAGACAGAACTATGGCTACACCTTC

J: TRBJ2-7
V: TRBV6-1
size: -
D: TRBD2
CDR3: CASSPGTTTSYEQYF
DNA: TGTGCCAGCAGCCCAGGGACTACCACCTCCTACGAGCAGTACTTC

J: TRBJ2-2
V: TRBV12-3/TRBV12-4
size: -
D: TRBD2
CDR3: CASSIAGVTGELFF
DNA: TGTGCCAGCAGCATAGCGGGGGTGACCGGGGAGCTGTTTTTT

J: TRBJ1-5
V: TRBV24-1
size: few
D: TRBD1
CDR3: CATAPGQGNQPQHF
DNA: TGTGCCACCGCCCCCGGACAGGGGAATCAGCCCCAGCATTTT

J: TRBJ1-1
V: TRBV6-2/TRBV6-3
size: -
D: -
CDR3: CASSLRPMTGLMRTEAFF
DNA: TGTGCCAGCAGTCTCCGACCTATGACAGGACTCATGAGGACTGAAGCTTTCTTT

J: TRBJ2-7
V: TRBV12-3/TRBV12-4
size: many
D: -
CDR3: CASSFDRPYEQYF
DNA: TGTGCCAGCAGTTTCGACAGGCCCTACGAGCAGTACTTC

J: TRBJ2-7
V: TRBV20-1
size: few
D: -
CDR3: CSAGRGGAYEQYF
DNA: TGCAGTGCTGGGCGCGGCGGTGCCTACGAGCAGTACTTC

J: TRBJ2-1
V: TRBV12-3/TRBV12-4
size: -
D: -
CDR3: CASLRSGIGNEQFF
DNA: TGTGCCAGCCTACGTTCCGGTATTGGCAATGAGCAGTTCTTC

J: TRBJ2-1
V: TRBV2
size: -
D: TRBD2
CDR3: CASSPRGGGPHMEQFF
DNA: TGTGCCAGCAGCCCTCGGGGCGGGGGGCCCCACATGGAGCAGTTCTTC

J: TRBJ2-3
V: TRBV6-2/TRBV6-3
size: -
D: -
CDR3: CASSHGFADTQYF
DNA: TGTGCCAGCTCCCATGGGTTCGCAGATACGCAGTATTTT

J: TRBJ2-3
V: TRBV4-3
size: -
D: TRBD2
CDR3: CASSAKTSGRYTDTQYF
DNA: TGCGCCAGCAGCGCCAAGACTAGCGGGAGATACACAGATACGCAGTATTTT

J: TRBJ1-1
V: TRBV4-2
size: -
D: -
CDR3: CASSRAGTRSYEAFF
DNA: TGTGCCAGCAGCCGAGCCGGGACCAGGAGCTATGAAGCTTTCTTT

J: TRBJ2-1
V: TRBV20-1
size: few
D: TRBD2
CDR3: CSGLPLAGEAYNEQFF
DNA: TGCAGTGGGCTGCCCTTAGCGGGAGAGGCCTACAATGAGCAGTTCTTC

J: TRBJ1-5
V: TRBV7-2
size: few
D: -
CDR3: CASSSKGNNQPQHF
DNA: TGTGCCAGCAGCTCTAAAGGGAACAATCAGCCCCAGCATTTT

J: TRBJ2-3
V: TRBV5-1
size: few
D: -
CDR3: CASSLGRYTDTQYF
DNA: TGCGCCAGCAGCCTCGGACGCTACACAGATACGCAGTATTTT

J: TRBJ1-3
V: TRBV11-2
size: -
D: -
CDR3: CASSLNQGFSGSTIYF
DNA: TGTGCCAGCAGCTTAAACCAGGGATTCTCTGGAAGCACCATATATTTT

J: TRBJ2-1
V: TRBV10-3
size: -
D: -
CDR3: CAISEFAGWAPNEQFF
DNA: TGTGCCATCAGTGAGTTTGCAGGGTGGGCTCCCAATGAGCAGTTCTTC

J: TRBJ1-2
V: TRBV29-1
size: -
D: -
CDR3: CSVVTNRYGYTF
DNA: TGCAGCGTTGTTACAAACCGCTATGGCTACACCTTC

J: TRBJ2-1
V: TRBV5-1
size: many
D: -
CDR3: CASSLEGVGSNEQFF
DNA: TGCGCCAGCAGCTTGGAAGGGGTTGGTTCCAATGAGCAGTTCTTC

J: TRBJ1-5
V: TRBV6-2/TRBV6-3
size: -
D: -
CDR3: CASSYRQVGDQPQHF
DNA: TGTGCCAGCAGTTACCGACAGGTCGGGGATCAGCCCCAGCATTTT

J: TRBJ1-5
V: TRBV5-1
size: once
D: -
CDR3: CASSLGIQGGGHPQHF
DNA: TGCGCCAGCAGCTTGGGTATACAGGGTGGAGGTCACCCCCAGCATTTT

J: TRBJ2-3
V: TRBV7-3
size: -
D: -
CDR3: CASSLLGETDTQYF
DNA: TGTGCCAGCAGCTTACTGGGAGAAACAGATACGCAGTATTTT

J: TRBJ1-1
V: TRBV29-1
size: -
D: -
CDR3: CSVDNRGGTEAFF
DNA: TGCAGCGTTGATAATCGGGGAGGAACTGAAGCTTTCTTT

J: TRBJ2-7
V: TRBV4-2
size: few
D: TRBD2
CDR3: CASSQGEGLAVSYEQYF
DNA: TGTGCCAGCAGCCAAGGGGAAGGACTAGCGGTATCCTACGAGCAGTACTTC